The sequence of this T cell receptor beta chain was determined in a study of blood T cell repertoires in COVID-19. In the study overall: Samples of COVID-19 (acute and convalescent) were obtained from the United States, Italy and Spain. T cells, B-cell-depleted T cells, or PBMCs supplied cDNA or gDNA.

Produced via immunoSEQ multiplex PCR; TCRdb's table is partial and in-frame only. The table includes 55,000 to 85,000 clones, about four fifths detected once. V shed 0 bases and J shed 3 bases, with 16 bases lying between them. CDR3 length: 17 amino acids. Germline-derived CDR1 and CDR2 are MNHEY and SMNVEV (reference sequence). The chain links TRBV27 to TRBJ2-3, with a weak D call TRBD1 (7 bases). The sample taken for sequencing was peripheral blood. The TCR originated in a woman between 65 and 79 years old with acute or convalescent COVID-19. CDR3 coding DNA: TGTGCCAGCAGTTTATCCCGACCAGGGGGGAGTACAGATACGCAGTATTTT. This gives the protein CASSLSRPGGSTDTQYF.